The 20 T cell receptor beta chains below come from one sample, sequenced in a study of blood T cell repertoires in COVID-19. The assay was immunoSEQ multiplex PCR, and TCRdb's table has in-frame clones only and misses some. Among tens of thousands of clones, around 89% were seen once, and the ten largest hold roughly 19%. Sequences were obtained from peripheral blood. These receptors were obtained from a human donor in a cohort sampled during active COVID-19.

The gene calls are TRBV2 and TRBJ2-5; 8 nucleotides align to TRBD1. J was trimmed by 2 bases and V by 7 bases; bases with no gene match: 6. Germline V lookup: CDR1 SNHLY, CDR2 FYNNEI. This CDR3 comprises 14 residues. Here the CDR3 DNA reads TGTGCCAGCACCTTCGGGACAGGTCAAGAGACCCAGTACTTC. It codes for CASTFGTGQETQYF.

V gene TRBV10-3 combines with J gene TRBJ2-6, with D perhaps matching TRBD1 (5 bases). Trimming shortened V by 8 bases and J by 0 bases, and 14 bases separated the two germline ends. Germline lookup yields CDR1 ENHRY and CDR2 SYGVKD. The CDR3 extends over 16 amino acids. Here the CDR3 DNA reads TGTGCCATCTCCCCACAGGAGAACTCTGGGGCCAACGTCCTGACTTTC. Its protein is CAISPQENSGANVLTF.

The chain links TRBV5-1 to TRBJ2-4; the match to TRBD1 covers 8 bases. There are 14 residues in the CDR3. Per germline, CDR1 SGHRS and CDR2 YFSETQ. Trimming at V came to 4 bases and at J to 5 bases, leaving 5 bases not matched to a gene. The CDR3: CASSRTGNENIQYF. DNA of the CDR3: TGCGCCAGCAGCCGGACAGGGAATGAAAACATTCAGTACTTC.

The chain has TRBV3-1 (or the pseudogene TRBV3-2) and TRBJ2-3, with 11 bases aligning to TRBD2. J gave up 8 bases and V 8 bases, and 21 bases lay outside the gene matches. Looked up from germline, CDR1 is LGHDT and CDR2 is YNNKEL (reference sequence). The CDR3 covers 18 residues. The CDR3 is CASRPMLVAGGTKVTQYF. The CDR3 bases are TGTGCCAGCCGACCCATGTTGGTAGCGGGAGGGACCAAGGTTACGCAGTATTTT.

This clone showed up just once. V usage is TRBV30 and J usage is TRBJ1-3; D call uncertain. V lost 5 bases to trimming and J lost 8 bases, with 7 bases between them. The CDR3 is 10 residues long. Germline V gene data show CDR1 as GTSNPN and CDR2 as SVGIG (reference sequence). The CDR3 sequence: CAWARDTIYF. The CDR3 DNA is TGTGCCTGGGCCCGTGACACCATATATTTT.

This clone has only a few counts. The chain employs TRBV18 and TRBJ1-5, with 8 bases that match TRBD1. In germline, CDR1 is KGHSH, CDR2 LQKENI. The V and J ends lost 6 bases and 5 bases, in that order; junction bases with no gene match: 6. The CDR3 runs 14 residues. The DNA of the CDR3 is TGTGCCAGCTCCCCCGGGACAGGACATCAGCCCCAGCATTTT. Translating it yields CASSPGTGHQPQHF.

The chain is built from TRBV9 and TRBJ2-2; possible D gene TRBD2, 6 bases. Germline values: CDR1 SGDLS, CDR2 YYNGEE. Trimming removed 3 bases from V and 2 bases from J, with 8 bases in between. The CDR3 runs to 14 residues. CDR3 in DNA: TGTGCCAGCAGCGGCGGGATTAACACCGGGGAGCTGTTTTTT. Protein product: CASSGGINTGELFF.

This clone was seen just once. The J gene is TRBJ1-1, the V gene TRBV5-1; D might be TRBD1 (6 bases). Between the trimmed V and J ends, which lost 1 base and 4 bases, there was a span of 20 bases. The CDR3 runs 17 residues. Germline lookup yields CDR1 SGHRS and CDR2 YFSETQ. This CDR3 reads CASSLTTLGVRGTEAFF. As DNA, the CDR3 is TGCGCCAGCAGCTTGACCACTTTAGGGGTCAGGGGCACTGAAGCTTTCTTT.

The chain has TRBV11-2 and TRBJ1-2; D gene uncertain. V was pared by 5 bases and J by 7 bases, with 23 bases between. This CDR3 spans 16 amino acids. From germline, CDR1 is SGHAT and CDR2 FQNNGV. The CDR3 bases are TGTGCCAGCAGCGAGAGGTCCCGAGGGATGCTCGGTGGCTACACCTTC. This codes for CASSERSRGMLGGYTF. Full variable domain (remainder filled in from reference TRBV11-2 and TRBJ1-2): EAGVAQSPRYKIIEKRQSVAFWCNPISGHATLYWYQQILGQGPKLLIQFQNNGVVDDSQLPKDRFSAERLKGVDSTLKIQPAKLEDSAVYLCASSERSRGMLGGYTFGSGTRLTVV.

The gene calls are TRBV9 and TRBJ2-3, with a possible D match to TRBD2 (6 bases). CDR1 is SGDLS, CDR2 YYNGEE, per germline. CDR3 length: 12 residues. Deletions cut 7 bases from V and 3 bases from J, with 9 bases between. CDR3 DNA: TGTGCCAGCGGGGGGATAACAGATACGCAGTATTTT. Residues: CASGGITDTQYF.

The CDR3 nucleotides read TGTGCCAGTAGTATATCGCCTAGCGGAGTCTACAATGAGCAGTTCTTC. Amino acid sequence: CASSISPSGVYNEQFF. The V gene is TRBV19, the J gene TRBJ2-1, with TRBD2 matching over 7 bases. CDR3 length: 16 amino acids. Per the germline V gene, CDR1 is LNHDA and CDR2 is SQIVND (reference sequence). The V gene end was trimmed by 2 bases and the J gene end by 3 bases; junction bases not matched to a gene: 7.

The chain carries TRBV20-1 and TRBJ1-2; D call uncertain. This CDR3 is 13 amino acids long. Germline assignment: CDR1 DFQATT and CDR2 SNEGSKA (reference sequence). Trimming stripped 3 bases from V and 5 bases from J, with 13 bases between. The CDR3 here is CSASQSGYYGYTF. CDR3 coding DNA: TGCAGTGCTAGTCAGTCAGGTTATTATGGCTACACCTTC.

This clone has only one observation. The chain is built from TRBV5-6 and TRBJ1-2; TRBD1 matches at 8 bases. This CDR3 contains 14 residues. Trimming took 4 bases from V and 8 from J; bases not matched to a gene: 10. CDR1 is SGHDT and CDR2 is YYEEEE in the germline V gene. The CDR3 spells CASSNMQGAGGYTF. The DNA for the CDR3 is TGTGCCAGCAGCAATATGCAGGGGGCAGGGGGCTACACCTTC.

The chain employs TRBV7-3 and TRBJ2-7; the D gene is possibly TRBD2 (5 bases). V lost 1 base, J lost 6 bases, and 13 bases lay in between. Germline V gene lookup returns CDR1 SGHTA and CDR2 FQGTGA. The CDR3 loop spans 14 amino acids. Here the CDR3 DNA reads TGTGCCAGCAGCTTAAGTTACGGGGTCGCCGAGCAGTACTTC. This encodes CASSLSYGVAEQYF.

This sequence joins TRBV11-2 and TRBJ1-1; 8 bases align to TRBD1. This CDR3 has 14 amino acids. Germline CDR1 and CDR2: SGHAT and FQNNGV. Trimming at V came to 4 bases and at J to 4 bases, leaving 5 bases not matched to a gene. The CDR3 nucleotides read TGTGCCAGCAGCTCATGGACAGGGCTCACTGAAGCTTTCTTT. It is translated as CASSSWTGLTEAFF. Together with reference TRBV11-2 and TRBJ1-1, the CDR3 gives the full variable domain: EAGVAQSPRYKIIEKRQSVAFWCNPISGHATLYWYQQILGQGPKLLIQFQNNGVVDDSQLPKDRFSAERLKGVDSTLKIQPAKLEDSAVYLCASSSWTGLTEAFFGQGTRLTVV.

This clone was counted once. The chain couples TRBV7-3 to TRBJ1-5; D gene ambiguous. This CDR3 is 13 amino acids long. V lost 5 bases to trimming and J lost 3 bases, with 8 bases between them. In germline, CDR1 is SGHTA, CDR2 FQGTGA. This CDR3 reads CASSEGINQPQHF. CDR3 nucleotides: TGTGCCAGCAGCGAGGGAATCAATCAGCCCCAGCATTTT.

The genes are TRBV19 and TRBJ1-4; D remains ambiguous. The CDR3 is made up of 15 amino acids. The V gene lost 2 bases and the J gene lost 0 bases, with 7 bases spanning the gap. From germline, CDR1 is LNHDA and CDR2 SQIVND (reference sequence). The CDR3 loop reads CASSITAATNEKLFF. Here the CDR3 DNA reads TGTGCCAGTAGTATAACAGCAGCAACTAATGAAAAACTGTTTTTT.

J is TRBJ1-2 and V is TRBV6-1; 8 bases are a match to TRBD1. V was pared by 3 bases and J by 4 bases, with 4 bases of the junction left unmatched. Germline CDR1 MNHNS, CDR2 SASEGT. CDR3 size: 14 residues. CDR3 coding DNA: TGTGCCAGCAGTGATGCAACAGGGGGCTATGGCTACACCTTC. It translates to CASSDATGGYGYTF.

The chain is built from TRBV18 and TRBJ2-6; 9 nucleotides match TRBD1. This CDR3 is 21 amino acids long. Germline V gene sequence: CDR1 KGHSH, CDR2 LQKENI. The V segment lost 3 bases and the J segment 3 bases; nucleotides outside the gene matches: 18. The CDR3 DNA is TGTGCCAGCTCACCCCGAAATTTCGACAGGGGGACACATGGTGGGGCCAACGTCCTGACTTTC. This translates into CASSPRNFDRGTHGGANVLTF.

This chain connects TRBV5-6 to TRBJ2-2, with TRBD1 matching 8 bases. J gave up 3 bases and V 4 bases, and 8 bases lay outside the gene matches. The CDR3 contains 16 residues. The germline gives CDR1 SGHDT, CDR2 YYEEEE. The CDR3 region has the DNA TGTGCCAGCAGCCAGAGGGACAGGCCCGACACCGGGGAGCTGTTTTTT. Protein product: CASSQRDRPDTGELFF.